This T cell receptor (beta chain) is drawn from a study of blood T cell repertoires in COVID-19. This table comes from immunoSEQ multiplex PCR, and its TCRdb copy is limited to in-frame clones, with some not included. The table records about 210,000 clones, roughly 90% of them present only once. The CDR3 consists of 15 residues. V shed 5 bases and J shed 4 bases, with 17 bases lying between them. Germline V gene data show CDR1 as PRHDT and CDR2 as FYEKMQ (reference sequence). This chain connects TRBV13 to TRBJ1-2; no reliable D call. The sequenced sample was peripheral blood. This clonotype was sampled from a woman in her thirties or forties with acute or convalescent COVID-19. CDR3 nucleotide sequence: TGTGCCAGCAGCCCACACGGCGACTGGCCCTATGGCTACACCTTC. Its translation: CASSPHGDWPYGYTF.